These 10 T cell receptor beta chains share one sample of origin, sequenced in a study of shared clonotypes between healthy human individuals. This table comes from immunoSEQ multiplex PCR, and its TCRdb copy is limited to in-frame clones, with some not included. In the table there are roughly 95,000 clones, around half of which are singletons. Sequenced: PBMCs. These receptors were collected from a woman aged 35 to 49 in good health. Some clones in this sample may be carry-over from other donors' samples.

This clone has just a few counts. The chain couples TRBV2 to TRBJ1-5, with no clear D. V was clipped by 4 bases and J by 0 bases, with 7 bases between them. In germline, CDR1 is SNHLY, CDR2 FYNNEI. The CDR3 extends over 14 amino acids. CDR3 in amino acids: CASSGSGSNQPQHF. DNA for the CDR3: TGTGCCAGCAGTGGTTCGGGTAGCAATCAGCCCCAGCATTTT.

J is TRBJ1-5 and V is TRBV18; TRBD1 agrees at 9 bases. The CDR3 sequence is 15 residues long. Germline loops: CDR1 KGHSH, CDR2 LQKENI. V shed 4 bases, J shed 3 bases, and the junction held 4 bases outside the gene matches. In DNA form, the CDR3 reads TGTGCCAGCTCACTCGGACAGGGGACCAATCAGCCCCAGCATTTT. The encoded protein is CASSLGQGTNQPQHF.

The sample holds many counts of this clone. The chain carries TRBV5-1 and TRBJ2-2; 8 bases align to TRBD1. The CDR3 loop spans 16 amino acids. The junction had 2 bases not matched to a gene; V was cut back by 0 bases and J by 1 base. The germline CDR1 and CDR2 sequences are SGHRS and YFSETQ. The CDR3 DNA reads TGCGCCAGCAGCTTGGAAGGACAGGGGAACACCGGGGAGCTGTTTTTT. It specifies CASSLEGQGNTGELFF.

This chain uses TRBV4-2 with TRBJ1-4, with D perhaps matching TRBD1 (5 bases). Germline V gene lookup returns CDR1 LGHNA and CDR2 YNFKEQ. This CDR3 has 18 residues. The ends were cut back, 0 bases at V and 0 bases at J, with 14 bases in the middle. The CDR3 bases are TGTGCCAGCAGCCAAGAGTGGGGCGGGGGGGCAACTAATGAAAAACTGTTTTTT. Translation: CASSQEWGGGATNEKLFF.

The rearrangement uses TRBV29-1 and TRBJ1-1; no clear D gene. The V gene's germline CDR1 is SQVTM and CDR2 ANQGSEA. Trimming removed 4 bases at V and 4 bases at J, with 13 bases between. This CDR3 contains 13 residues. The CDR3: CSVVRSSVTEAFF. In DNA, the CDR3 is TGCAGCGTTGTACGCTCCTCGGTCACTGAAGCTTTCTTT.

This clone appeared many times. CDR3 bases: TGTGCCAGCAGCTGGGACAGGGGGAACTACGAGCAGTACTTC. Its translation: CASSWDRGNYEQYF. This sequence joins TRBV11-2 and TRBJ2-7; 11 bases match TRBD1. This CDR3 has 14 amino acids. CDR1 SGHAT and CDR2 FQNNGV come from the germline V gene. J lost 3 bases, V lost 4 bases, and 2 bases had no gene match.

The chain has TRBV28 and TRBJ2-7; D may be TRBD2 (5 bases). Germline-derived CDR1 and CDR2 are MDHEN and SYDVKM. Trimming left V 7 bases short and J 5 bases short, with 6 bases between. This CDR3 is built from 10 residues. The CDR3 reads CASTGNEQYF. The CDR3 nucleotides are TGTGCCAGCACCGGGAACGAGCAGTACTTC.

The V and J genes are TRBV13 and TRBJ2-7, with 14 nucleotides matching TRBD2. The CDR3 is 18 amino acids. The V segment lost 5 bases and the J segment 4 bases; nucleotides outside the gene matches: 13. Germline CDR1 reads PRHDT; CDR2 reads FYEKMQ (reference sequence). Written as DNA, the CDR3 is TGTGCCAGCAGCCCGGGACTAGCGGGAGCCCTAAATGAGTACGAGCAGTACTTC. Protein sequence: CASSPGLAGALNEYEQYF.

A few counts support this clone. The chain employs TRBV6-6 and TRBJ2-5; the D gene is possibly TRBD2 (6 bases). This CDR3 is 14 amino acids long. V was pared by 4 bases and J by 5 bases, with 14 bases between. CDR1 MNHNY and CDR2 SVGAGI come from the germline V gene (reference sequence). The CDR3 spells CASSSQGGGETQYF. CDR3 coding DNA: TGTGCCAGCAGTTCGCAGGGTGGAGGGGAGACCCAGTACTTC.

At least ten counts were recorded for this clone. The same CDR3 arises from other DNA sequences in this sample as well. The rearrangement uses TRBV27 and TRBJ1-5; 7 bases match TRBD1. The CDR3 spans 15 residues. Germline V lookup: CDR1 MNHEY, CDR2 SMNVEV (reference sequence). Trimming at V came to 4 bases and at J to 5 bases, leaving 8 bases not matched to a gene. The CDR3 coding sequence is TGTGCCAGCAGTTCTCAACAGGGGCTGGATCAGCCCCAGCATTTT. It codes for CASSSQQGLDQPQHF.